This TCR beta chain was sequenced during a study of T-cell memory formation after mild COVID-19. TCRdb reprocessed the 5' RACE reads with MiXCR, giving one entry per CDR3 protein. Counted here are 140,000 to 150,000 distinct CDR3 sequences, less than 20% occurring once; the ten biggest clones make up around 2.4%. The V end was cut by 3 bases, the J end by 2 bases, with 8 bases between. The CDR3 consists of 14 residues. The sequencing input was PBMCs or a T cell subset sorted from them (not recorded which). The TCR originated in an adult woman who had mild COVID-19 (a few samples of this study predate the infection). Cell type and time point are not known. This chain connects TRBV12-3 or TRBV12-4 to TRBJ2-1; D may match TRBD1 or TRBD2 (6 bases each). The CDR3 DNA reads TGTGCCAGCAGTTTCGGGGGCCCCTACAATGAGCAGTTCTTC. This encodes CASSFGGPYNEQFF.